The 6 T cell receptor beta chains given below trace back to one sample, sequenced in a study of shared clonotypes between healthy human individuals. Sequenced by immunoSEQ multiplex PCR; TCRdb stores in-frame clones only, minus some. The sample contains 2 million to 2.5 million clones, about 92% of which appear only once. Sequencing input: naive CD4+ T cells from PBMCs. Regarding subset: CD45RA+ positively selected. The receptor set was obtained from a man between 18 and 29 years old in good health. Some clones in this sample may be carry-over from other donors' samples.

A remark on this clone: Additional DNA sequences in this sample encode the identical CDR3. The chain joins TRBV28 to TRBJ1-1; D gene uncertain. Germline V gene data show CDR1 as MDHEN and CDR2 as SYDVKM. The length of the CDR3 is 15 residues. Deletions cut 0 bases from V and 0 bases from J, with 8 bases between. The CDR3 region has the DNA TGTGCCAGCAGTTTATGGGGCCTAATGAACACTGAAGCTTTCTTT. Protein sequence: CASSLWGLMNTEAFF.

This clone was recorded once. This chain uses TRBV27 with TRBJ1-4; 9 nucleotides align to TRBD1. Losses at the gene ends were 5 bases for V and 8 bases for J; bases not matched to a gene: 9. CDR1 and CDR2 (germline): MNHEY, SMNVEV (reference sequence). CDR3 length equals 15 residues. DNA of the CDR3: TGTGCCAGCAGTGAGACCGGGACAGGGTTGGAAAAACTGTTTTTT. Translated: CASSETGTGLEKLFF.

This sequence joins TRBV9 and TRBJ2-5; 8 bases agree with TRBD2. There are 16 residues in the CDR3. The junction had 11 bases not matched to a gene; V was cut back by 0 bases and J by 7 bases. Per the germline V gene, CDR1 is SGDLS and CDR2 is YYNGEE. This CDR3 is CASSVATGSGSGTQYF. The CDR3 DNA follows: TGTGCCAGCAGCGTAGCTACGGGGAGCGGGAGTGGGACCCAGTACTTC. Full variable domain (missing parts from reference TRBV9 and TRBJ2-5): DSGVTQTPKHLITATGQRVTLRCSPRSGDLSVYWYQQSLDQGLQFLIQYYNGEERAKGNILERFSAQQFPDLHSELNLSSLELGDSALYFCASSVATGSGSGTQYFGPGTRLLVL.

The CDR3: CSVGFWGANRYEQYF. The CDR3 DNA sequence: TGCAGCGTTGGGTTCTGGGGAGCAAACAGGTACGAGCAGTACTTC. The rearrangement links TRBV29-1 to TRBJ2-7, with D possibly called TRBD1 or TRBD2 (5 bases each). The CDR3 loop spans 15 amino acids. CDR1 is SQVTM and CDR2 is ANQGSEA in the germline V gene. V shed 4 bases and J shed 4 bases, with 20 bases lying between them.

This rearrangement joins TRBV5-1 to TRBJ1-2; no clear D gene. The CDR3 length is 15 residues. Germline CDR1 reads SGHRS; CDR2 reads YFSETQ. The germline V and J ends were trimmed by 0 bases and 0 bases, with 9 bases remaining between them. This chain's CDR3 is CASSLGVDANYGYTF. CDR3 in DNA: TGCGCCAGCAGCTTGGGAGTTGACGCTAACTATGGCTACACCTTC.

The rearrangement joins TRBV27 to TRBJ1-2; D is uncertain. Between the trimmed V and J ends, which lost 2 bases and 6 bases, there was a span of 10 bases. Germline loops: CDR1 MNHEY, CDR2 SMNVEV (reference sequence). CDR3 size: 13 residues. For the CDR3, the DNA is TGTGCCAGCAGTTTAGTGGGTTTGGATGGCTACACCTTC. This encodes CASSLVGLDGYTF.